This T cell receptor beta chain was retrieved from a study of read filtering for tumor transcriptome and immune sequencing. V was clipped by 4 bases and J by 16 bases, with 20 bases between them. CDR1 and CDR2 from the germline V gene are SGHTA and FQGNSA. The CDR3 runs 13 residues. The library was built from approximately 400 ng RNA with molecular barcoded adaptors for alpha/delta and beta/gamma chains. TCRdb re-analysed the reads in MiXCR, keeping a single row per CDR3 protein. The sample carries around 130,000 distinct CDR3 sequences, roughly an eighth recorded once. Many counts were recorded for this clonotype.

J is TRBJ1-5 and V is TRBV7-2; D may be TRBD1 (6 bases). The sample was a population of CD138-negative cells sorted from bone marrow. The clonotype was recovered from a donor at least 40 years old with multiple myeloma. The CDR3 is CASSSRGGRRQHF. DNA for the CDR3: TGTGCCAGCAGCTCAAGAGGGGGGCGGAGGCAACATTTT.